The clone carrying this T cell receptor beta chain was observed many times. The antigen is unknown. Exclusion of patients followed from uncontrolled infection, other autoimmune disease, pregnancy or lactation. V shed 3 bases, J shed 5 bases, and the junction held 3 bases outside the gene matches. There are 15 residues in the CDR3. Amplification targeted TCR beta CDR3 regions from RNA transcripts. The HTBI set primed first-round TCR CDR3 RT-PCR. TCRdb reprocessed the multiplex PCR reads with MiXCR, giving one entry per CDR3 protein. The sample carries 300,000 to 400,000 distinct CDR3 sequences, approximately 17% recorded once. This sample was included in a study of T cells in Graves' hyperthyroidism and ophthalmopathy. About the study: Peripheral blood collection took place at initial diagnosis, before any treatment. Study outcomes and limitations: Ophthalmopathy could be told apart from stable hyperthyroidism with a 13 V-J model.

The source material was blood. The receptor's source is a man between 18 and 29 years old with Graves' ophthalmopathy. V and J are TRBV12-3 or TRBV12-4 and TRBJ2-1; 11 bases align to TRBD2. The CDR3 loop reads CASSFSGGVNNEQFF. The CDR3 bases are TGTGCCAGCAGTTTTAGCGGGGGGGTAAACAATGAGCAGTTCTTC.